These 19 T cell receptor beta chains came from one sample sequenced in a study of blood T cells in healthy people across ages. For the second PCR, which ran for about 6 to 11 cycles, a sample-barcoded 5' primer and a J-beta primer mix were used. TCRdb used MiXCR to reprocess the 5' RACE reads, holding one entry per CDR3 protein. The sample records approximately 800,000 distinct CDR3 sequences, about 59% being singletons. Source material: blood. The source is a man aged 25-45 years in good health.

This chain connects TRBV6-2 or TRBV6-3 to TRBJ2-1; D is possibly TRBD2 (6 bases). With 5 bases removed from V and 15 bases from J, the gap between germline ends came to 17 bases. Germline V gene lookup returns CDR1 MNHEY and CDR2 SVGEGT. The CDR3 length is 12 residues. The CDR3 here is CASSIEGLQPFF. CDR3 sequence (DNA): TGTGCCAGCAGTATCGAGGGACTTCAGCCGTTCTTC.

The CDR3 sequence: CASSQDVETGNTDTQYF. The CDR3 DNA follows: TGTGCCAGCAGCCAAGATGTTGAGACAGGGAACACAGATACGCAGTATTTT. The rearrangement links TRBV4-2 to TRBJ2-3, with 7 nucleotides matching TRBD1. The CDR3 length is 17 residues. Germline V CDR1 and CDR2: LGHNA, YNFKEQ. J lost 2 bases, V lost 0 bases, and 8 bases had no gene match.

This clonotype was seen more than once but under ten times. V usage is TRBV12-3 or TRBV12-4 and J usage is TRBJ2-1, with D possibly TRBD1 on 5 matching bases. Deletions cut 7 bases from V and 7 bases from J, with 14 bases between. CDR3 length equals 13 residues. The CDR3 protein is CASTRQFYNEQFF. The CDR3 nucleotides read TGTGCCAGCACCAGACAGTTCTATAATGAGCAGTTCTTC.

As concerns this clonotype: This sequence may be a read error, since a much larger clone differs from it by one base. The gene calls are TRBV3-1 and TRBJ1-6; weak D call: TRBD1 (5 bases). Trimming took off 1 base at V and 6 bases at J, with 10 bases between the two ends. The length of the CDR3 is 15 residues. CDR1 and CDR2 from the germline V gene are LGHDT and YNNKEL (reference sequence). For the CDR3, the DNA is TGTGCCAGCAGCCAAGTTACAGGAGGTAATTCACCCCTCCACTTT. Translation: CASSQVTGGNSPLHF.

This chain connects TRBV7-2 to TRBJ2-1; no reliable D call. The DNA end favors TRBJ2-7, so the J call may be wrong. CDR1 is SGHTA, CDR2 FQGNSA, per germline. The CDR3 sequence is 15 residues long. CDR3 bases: TGTGCCAGCAGCTTAGTGCTCACCTCCTACAATGAGCAGTACTTC. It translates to CASSLVLTSYNEQYF.

CDR3 sequence: CATAVTENYGYTF. The CDR3 DNA reads as TGCGCCACCGCCGTGACAGAAAACTATGGCTACACCTTC. The chain uses TRBV10-2 and TRBJ1-2, with D maybe TRBD1 (5 bases). The CDR3 totals 13 residues. Germline-derived CDR1 and CDR2 are WSHSY and SAAADI. V was pared by 10 bases and J by 2 bases, with 14 bases between.

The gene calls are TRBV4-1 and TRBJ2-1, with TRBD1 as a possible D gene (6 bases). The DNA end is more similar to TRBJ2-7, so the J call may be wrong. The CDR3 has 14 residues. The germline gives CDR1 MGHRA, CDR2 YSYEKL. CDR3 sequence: CASSQAGHSYEQYF. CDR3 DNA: TGCGCCAGCAGCCAAGCGGGACACTCTTACGAGCAGTACTTC.

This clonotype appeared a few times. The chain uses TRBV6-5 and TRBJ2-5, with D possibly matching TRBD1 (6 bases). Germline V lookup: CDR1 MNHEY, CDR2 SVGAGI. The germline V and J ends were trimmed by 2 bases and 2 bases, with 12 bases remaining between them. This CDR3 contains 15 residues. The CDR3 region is CASSYLYRVQETQYF. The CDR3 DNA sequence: TGTGCCAGCAGTTACCTTTACAGGGTTCAAGAGACCCAGTACTTC.

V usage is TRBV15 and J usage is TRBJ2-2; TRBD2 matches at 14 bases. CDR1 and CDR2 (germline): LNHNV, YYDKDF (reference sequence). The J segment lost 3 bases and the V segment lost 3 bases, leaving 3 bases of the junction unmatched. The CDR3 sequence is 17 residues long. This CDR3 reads CATSSGGLAGDTGELFF. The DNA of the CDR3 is TGTGCCACCAGCAGTGGGGGACTAGCGGGGGACACCGGGGAGCTGTTTTTT.

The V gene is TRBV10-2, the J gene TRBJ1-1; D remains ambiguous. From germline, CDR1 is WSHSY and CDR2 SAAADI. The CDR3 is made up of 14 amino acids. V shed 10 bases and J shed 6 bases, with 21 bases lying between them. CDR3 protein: CAISPAGPSAEAFF. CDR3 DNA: TGCGCCATCTCGCCCGCTGGGCCCTCAGCTGAAGCTTTCTTT.

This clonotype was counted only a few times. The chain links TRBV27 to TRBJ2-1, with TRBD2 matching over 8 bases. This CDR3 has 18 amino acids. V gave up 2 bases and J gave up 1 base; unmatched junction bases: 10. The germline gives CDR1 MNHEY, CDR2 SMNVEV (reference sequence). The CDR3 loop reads CASSLGVAGRVSYNEQFF. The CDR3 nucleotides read TGTGCCAGCAGTTTAGGGGTAGCGGGGAGGGTATCCTACAATGAGCAGTTCTTC.

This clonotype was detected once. In nucleotides, the CDR3 is TGTGCCAGCAGTTACGCCCGGGCATCACCCCTCCACTTT. This sequence encodes CASSYARASPLHF. V gene TRBV6-2 or TRBV6-3 combines with J gene TRBJ1-6, with no clear D. The ends were cut back, 2 bases at V and 10 bases at J, with 9 bases in the middle. The CDR3 runs 13 residues. Germline CDR1 is MNHEY and CDR2 is SVGEGT.

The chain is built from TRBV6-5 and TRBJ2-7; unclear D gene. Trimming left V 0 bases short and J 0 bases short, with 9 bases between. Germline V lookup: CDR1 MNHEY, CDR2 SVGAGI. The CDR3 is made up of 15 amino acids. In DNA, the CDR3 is TGTGCCAGCAGTTACTCTCCGGACCTCTCCTACGAGCAGTACTTC. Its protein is CASSYSPDLSYEQYF.

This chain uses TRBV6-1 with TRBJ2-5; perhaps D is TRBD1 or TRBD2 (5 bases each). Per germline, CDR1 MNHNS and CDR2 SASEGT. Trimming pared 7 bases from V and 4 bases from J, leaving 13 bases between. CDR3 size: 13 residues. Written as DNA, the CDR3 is TGTGCCAGCATCGGGGCAGGAGGAGAGACCCAGTACTTC. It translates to CASIGAGGETQYF.

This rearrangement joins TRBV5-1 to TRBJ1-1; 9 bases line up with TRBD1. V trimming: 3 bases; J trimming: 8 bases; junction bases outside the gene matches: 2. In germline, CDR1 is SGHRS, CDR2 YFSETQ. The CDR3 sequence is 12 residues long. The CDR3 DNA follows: TGCGCCAGCAGCTGGGACAGGGAGGAAGCTTTCTTT. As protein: CASSWDREEAFF.

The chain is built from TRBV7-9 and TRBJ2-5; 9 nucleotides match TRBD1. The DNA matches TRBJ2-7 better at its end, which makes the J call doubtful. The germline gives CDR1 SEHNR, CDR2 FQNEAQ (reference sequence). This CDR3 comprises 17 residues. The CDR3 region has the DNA TGTGCCAGCGGCCCCGGGGACAGGGCCGCAACCCTATACGAGCAGTACTTC. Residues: CASGPGDRAATLYEQYF.

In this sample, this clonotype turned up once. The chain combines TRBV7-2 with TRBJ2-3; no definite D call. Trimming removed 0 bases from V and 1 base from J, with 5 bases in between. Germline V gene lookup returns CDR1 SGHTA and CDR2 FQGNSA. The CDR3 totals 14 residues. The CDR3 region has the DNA TGTGCCAGCAGCTTAGCGAAGGGCACAGATACGCAGTATTTT. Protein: CASSLAKGTDTQYF.

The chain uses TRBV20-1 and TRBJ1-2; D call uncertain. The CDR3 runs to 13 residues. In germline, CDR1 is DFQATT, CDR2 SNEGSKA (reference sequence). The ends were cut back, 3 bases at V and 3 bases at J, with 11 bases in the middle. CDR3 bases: TGCAGTGCTAGCTTCGGTGAACACTATGGCTACACCTTC. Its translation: CSASFGEHYGYTF.

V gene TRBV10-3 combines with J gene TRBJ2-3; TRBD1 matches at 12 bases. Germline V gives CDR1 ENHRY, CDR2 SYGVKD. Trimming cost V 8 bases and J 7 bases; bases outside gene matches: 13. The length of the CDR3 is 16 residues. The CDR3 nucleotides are TGTGCCATCGGCGCCTCCGGGACAGGGGGCATGAATACGCAGTATTTT. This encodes CAIGASGTGGMNTQYF.